Shown below are 8 T cell receptor beta chains from a single sample sequenced in a study of shared clonotypes between healthy human individuals. The assay was immunoSEQ multiplex PCR, and TCRdb's table has in-frame clones only and misses some. This table holds around 2,000,000 clones, 90% to 95% found once. CD8 cells classed as naive were CD45RO-negative and positively selected for CCR7, excluding terminally differentiated effector memory CD45RA+ cells. The sample was naive CD8+ T cells from PBMCs. The receptors were gathered from a man younger than 35 in good health. Some clones in this sample may be carry-over from other donors' samples.

The J gene is TRBJ2-3, the V gene TRBV7-9; 13 bases are a match to TRBD2. CDR3 length: 16 amino acids. V trimming: 6 bases; J trimming: 2 bases; junction bases outside the gene matches: 5. The germline V gene encodes CDR1 SEHNR and CDR2 FQNEAQ (reference sequence). CDR3 amino acids: CASRPGLAGTTDTQYF. The CDR3 DNA reads as TGTGCCAGCAGACCGGGACTAGCGGGAACCACAGATACGCAGTATTTT.

The V gene is TRBV4-2, the J gene TRBJ2-7, with D maybe TRBD2 (5 bases). Trimming pared 1 base from V and 0 bases from J, leaving 16 bases between. Germline V gives CDR1 LGHNA, CDR2 YNFKEQ. The CDR3 contains 17 residues. The CDR3 region is CASSQGEWAGVSYEQYF. As DNA, the CDR3 is TGTGCCAGCAGCCAAGGGGAATGGGCGGGCGTCTCCTACGAGCAGTACTTC.

The chain employs TRBV29-1 and TRBJ2-5; D possibly uses TRBD1 or TRBD2 (5 bases each). From germline, CDR1 is SQVTM and CDR2 ANQGSEA. The CDR3 is made up of 15 amino acids. With 3 bases removed from V and 2 bases from J, the gap between germline ends came to 16 bases. CDR3 coding DNA: TGCAGCGTTGACCCCCGGGACCTGATGCAAGAGACCCAGTACTTC. This translates into CSVDPRDLMQETQYF.

This chain connects TRBV9 to TRBJ1-2; TRBD1 agrees at 9 bases. The CDR3 length is 14 residues. V trimming: 4 bases; J trimming: 4 bases; junction bases outside the gene matches: 5. The germline V gene encodes CDR1 SGDLS and CDR2 YYNGEE. The CDR3 DNA is TGTGCCAGCAGCTCGGACAGGGGTGTCTATGGCTACACCTTC. Amino acids: CASSSDRGVYGYTF.

The V gene is TRBV5-1, the J gene TRBJ1-2, with D possibly matching TRBD1 (5 bases). In germline, CDR1 is SGHRS, CDR2 YFSETQ. The CDR3 is made up of 16 amino acids. The V end lost 0 bases, the J end lost 1 base, and 13 bases lay between the germline ends. The CDR3 DNA reads as TGCGCCAGCAGCTTGGAGGGACGGTCCCTTAACTATGGCTACACCTTC. The encoded protein is CASSLEGRSLNYGYTF. Filled out from reference TRBV5-1 and TRBJ1-2, the complete variable domain reads KAGVTQTPRYLIKTRGQQVTLSCSPISGHRSVSWYQQTPGQGLQFLFEYFSETQRNKGNFPGRFSGRQFSNSRSEMNVSTLELGDSALYLCASSLEGRSLNYGYTFGSGTRLTVV.

The CDR3 spells CASSPSPPDRGDYGYTF. CDR3 DNA sequence: TGCGCCAGCAGCCCCTCCCCCCCGGACAGGGGGGACTATGGCTACACCTTC. The chain combines TRBV5-1 with TRBJ1-2; 10 bases match TRBD1. The V segment lost 4 bases and the J segment 3 bases; nucleotides outside the gene matches: 12. Germline CDR1 and CDR2: SGHRS and YFSETQ. This CDR3 spans 17 amino acids.

The CDR3 region is CASSIGREGYEQYF. The CDR3 DNA sequence: TGCGCCAGCAGCATAGGACGGGAGGGCTACGAGCAGTACTTC. The chain recombines TRBV5-1 with TRBJ2-7; 8 nucleotides align to TRBD2. The germline gives CDR1 SGHRS, CDR2 YFSETQ. With V trimmed by 4 bases and J by 3 bases, 6 bases remained unmatched. This CDR3 has 14 residues.

The chain carries TRBV15 and TRBJ1-1; D unclear. This CDR3 region has 13 residues. The germline CDR1 and CDR2 sequences are LNHNV and YYDKDF (reference sequence). Trimming shortened V by 3 bases and J by 0 bases, and 5 bases separated the two germline ends. Here the CDR3 DNA reads TGTGCCACCAGCAGCGCCATGAACACTGAAGCTTTCTTT. It encodes CATSSAMNTEAFF.